The 28 T cell receptor beta chains below were found in one sample sequenced in a study of blood T cell repertoires in COVID-19. The assay was immunoSEQ multiplex PCR, and TCRdb's table has in-frame clones only and misses some. The data contain 280,000 or so clones, 70% to 90% of them singletons. The sequenced sample consisted of PBMCs or T cells enriched from blood (not recorded which). These receptors came from a woman aged 40 to 50 who had recovered from COVID-19.

The CDR3 DNA is TGTGCCACCAGCAGAAAACGGGACAGCGGTACTGGAAACACCATATATTTT. It yields the protein CATSRKRDSGTGNTIYF. The rearrangement joins TRBV15 to TRBJ1-3, with 7 bases fitting TRBD1. V was pared by 2 bases and J by 2 bases, with 9 bases of the junction left unmatched. This CDR3 region has 17 residues. In germline, CDR1 is LNHNV, CDR2 YYDKDF (reference sequence).

V and J are TRBV6-2 or TRBV6-3 and TRBJ2-6; D perhaps matches TRBD1 (6 bases). CDR3 length equals 19 residues. V lost 5 bases and J lost 0, with 20 bases in between. Germline V lookup: CDR1 MNHEY, CDR2 SVGEGT. Here the CDR3 reads CASSAYPDRPLSGANVLTF. CDR3 bases: TGTGCCAGCAGTGCTTACCCCGACAGGCCTCTCTCTGGGGCCAACGTCCTGACTTTC.

CDR3 bases: TGTGCCAGCAGTGAAGCGCTTCCTAAAGCCTACGAGCAGTACTTC. Amino acid sequence: CASSEALPKAYEQYF. The rearrangement uses TRBV2 and TRBJ2-7; D unresolved. The CDR3 contains 15 residues. The germline V gene has CDR1 SNHLY and CDR2 FYNNEI. Trimming stripped 0 bases from V and 2 bases from J, with 11 bases between.

The chain is built from TRBV19 and TRBJ1-5; TRBD1 aligns across 9 bases. The CDR3 is 15 residues long. Germline trimming cut 7 bases from V and 1 base from J; bases unmatched to any gene: 5. Germline CDR1 LNHDA, CDR2 SQIVND (reference sequence). In DNA form, the CDR3 reads TGTGCCAGTATTTCACAGGGGGCAAGCAATCAGCCCCAGCATTTT. It encodes CASISQGASNQPQHF.

This clone was observed a single time. The V and J genes are TRBV2 and TRBJ1-1; 7 bases align to TRBD1. Per germline, CDR1 SNHLY and CDR2 FYNNEI. V lost 10 bases to trimming and J lost 2 bases; unmatched junction nucleotides: 7. This CDR3 is 13 amino acids long. The CDR3 nucleotides are TGTGCCACCCAGGGGGTTCGAAACACTGAAGCTTTCTTT. Amino acid sequence: CATQGVRNTEAFF.

The rearrangement links TRBV12-5 to TRBJ1-3; tentative D call: TRBD1 (5 bases). CDR3 size: 18 residues. The V end lost 5 bases, the J end lost 4 bases, and 24 bases lay between the germline ends. The germline V gene has CDR1 LGHNT and CDR2 FRNRAP. Here the CDR3 reads CASGPFASGPRWGNTIYF. CDR3 coding DNA: TGTGCTAGTGGTCCCTTCGCCTCAGGGCCACGATGGGGAAACACCATATATTTT.

This rearrangement joins TRBV30 to TRBJ1-5; a weak D match, TRBD1 (6 bases). Germline-derived CDR1 and CDR2 are GTSNPN and SVGIG (reference sequence). V shed 2 bases and J shed 7 bases, with 12 bases lying between them. The CDR3 runs 13 residues. The CDR3 loop is CAWSTGPGQPQHF. The CDR3 nucleotides read TGTGCCTGGAGTACAGGGCCTGGGCAGCCCCAGCATTTT. Drawing the rest from reference TRBV30 and TRBJ1-5, the complete variable domain is SQTIHQWPATLVQPVGSPLSLECTVEGTSNPNLYWYRQAAGRGLQLLFYSVGIGQISSEVPQNLSASRPQDRQFILSSKKLLLSDSGFYLCAWSTGPGQPQHFGDGTRLSIL.

This clone was seen only once. The chain combines TRBV10-3 with TRBJ2-2; D gene uncertain. This CDR3 region has 14 residues. V lost 6 bases, J lost 6 bases, and 14 bases lay in between. CDR1 and CDR2 (germline): ENHRY, SYGVKD. In nucleotides, the CDR3 is TGTGCCATCAGCGAACTTGGGCCCGCCGGGGAGCTGTTTTTT. Its translation: CAISELGPAGELFF.

This chain connects TRBV10-1 to TRBJ2-7; 10 nucleotides agree with TRBD1. The CDR3 is 14 amino acids. V was pared by 6 bases and J by 7 bases, with 9 bases of the junction left unmatched. CDR1 and CDR2 (germline): WNHNN, SYGVQD (reference sequence). The CDR3 region is CASRTPGTGDEQYF. Here the CDR3 DNA reads TGCGCCAGCAGGACCCCGGGGACAGGGGATGAGCAGTACTTC.

V and J are TRBV21-1 and TRBJ2-1; whether TRBD2, the table's D call, matches the DNA was not checked. TRBV21-1 is a documented pseudogene. The CDR3 sequence is 18 residues long. The CDR3 region is CASLRDLAGGSSYNEQFF. CDR3 nucleotide sequence: TGTGCCAGCTTAAGGGACTTGGCGGGAGGGAGCTCCTACAATGAGCAGTTCTTC.

The chain combines TRBV20-1 with TRBJ1-2; D not resolved. The length of the CDR3 is 15 residues. Germline CDR1 reads DFQATT; CDR2 reads SNEGSKA (reference sequence). Deletions cut 3 bases from V and 5 bases from J, with 19 bases between. The chain's CDR3 is CSASRRLRTNYGYTF. CDR3 nucleotides: TGCAGTGCTAGTAGGAGGTTACGAACAAATTATGGCTACACCTTC.

This clone has only a few counts. One junction end disagrees with the germline gene, perhaps due to a read error. The gene calls are TRBV7-2 and TRBJ2-1; 12 bases map to TRBD2. CDR3 size: 14 residues. Germline V gene sequence: CDR1 SGHTA, CDR2 FQGNSA. CDR3 residues: CASSLAGGAREQFF. CDR3 nucleotides: TGTGCCAGCAGCCTAGCGGGAGGGGCACGCGAGCAGTTCTTC.

This chain uses TRBV27 with TRBJ1-6; D may be TRBD1 (5 bases). The length of the CDR3 is 20 residues. Germline lookup yields CDR1 MNHEY and CDR2 SMNVEV (reference sequence). V was shortened by 3 bases and J by 0 bases, with 21 bases between the two germline ends. The CDR3 DNA follows: TGTGCCAGCAGTTTCGGGGCGGGGACCCCCCGCGGCTCCTATAATTCACCCCTCCACTTT. Residues: CASSFGAGTPRGSYNSPLHF.

This chain uses TRBV5-4 with TRBJ1-1; 11 bases are a match to TRBD1. With V trimmed by 4 bases and J by 4 bases, 9 bases remained unmatched. The CDR3 consists of 16 residues. Germline CDR1 reads SGHNT; CDR2 reads YYREEE (reference sequence). The CDR3 region has the DNA TGTGCCAGCAGCGGGGGACAGGGGGTCCCCACCACTGAAGCTTTCTTT. It is translated as CASSGGQGVPTTEAFF.

This chain connects TRBV28 to TRBJ1-6; D might be TRBD1 (6 bases). The CDR3 is 14 residues long. Looked up from germline, CDR1 is MDHEN and CDR2 is SYDVKM. Trimming cost V 1 base and J 14 bases, with 15 bases left between them. The CDR3 region is CASSLSAGVVALHF. The CDR3 region has the DNA TGTGCCAGCAGTTTATCCGCAGGGGTCGTAGCCCTCCACTTT.

The gene calls are TRBV4-3 and TRBJ1-1; 8 bases are shared with TRBD1. Germline lookup yields CDR1 LGHNA and CDR2 YSLEER. The length of the CDR3 is 16 residues. V gave up 0 bases and J gave up 6 bases; unmatched junction bases: 9. The chain's CDR3 is CASSQDPRQGIPEAFF. CDR3 DNA sequence: TGCGCCAGCAGCCAAGATCCCAGACAGGGGATCCCTGAAGCTTTCTTT.

The gene calls are TRBV7-2 and TRBJ1-2; 10 nucleotides line up with TRBD1. J lost 8 bases, V lost 4 bases, and 10 bases had no gene match. CDR3 length equals 15 residues. Per germline, CDR1 SGHTA and CDR2 FQGNSA. This CDR3 is CASSSPGQGSWGYTF. For the CDR3, the DNA is TGTGCCAGCAGCTCTCCGGGACAGGGGTCGTGGGGCTACACCTTC.

The gene calls are TRBV2 and TRBJ1-4, with 7 bases identical to TRBD1. The CDR3 extends over 15 amino acids. The J segment lost 4 bases and the V segment lost 4 bases, leaving 6 bases of the junction unmatched. Germline CDR1 reads SNHLY; CDR2 reads FYNNEI. This CDR3 is CASSGQGTNNEKLFF. CDR3 DNA sequence: TGTGCCAGCAGTGGACAGGGAACCAATAATGAAAAACTGTTTTTT. Combining the CDR3 with reference TRBV2 and TRBJ1-4 gives the whole variable domain EPEVTQTPSHQVTQMGQEVILRCVPISNHLYFYWYRQILGQKVEFLVSFYNNEISEKSEIFDDQFSVERPDGSNFTLKIRSTKLEDSAMYFCASSGQGTNNEKLFFGSGTQLSVL.

The CDR3 region is CASRDGGTDEQYF. The CDR3 bases are TGTGCCTCGCGGGACGGGGGAACAGACGAGCAGTACTTC. The chain recombines TRBV10-3 with TRBJ2-7, with a weak D call TRBD2 (6 bases). CDR1 and CDR2 (germline): ENHRY, SYGVKD. The V gene lost 11 bases and the J gene lost 5 bases, with 19 bases spanning the gap. CDR3 length: 13 amino acids.

The J gene is TRBJ2-2, the V gene TRBV11-2; D remains unclear. V was trimmed by 8 bases and J by 6 bases, leaving 10 bases between them. This CDR3 has 12 amino acids. Per the germline V gene, CDR1 is SGHAT and CDR2 is FQNNGV. The CDR3 loop is CASPFAAGELFF. The CDR3 DNA follows: TGTGCCAGCCCCTTCGCGGCCGGGGAGCTGTTTTTT.

This clone was counted a few times. The J gene is TRBJ2-7, the V gene TRBV5-1, with 11 bases identical to TRBD2. With V trimmed by 0 bases and J by 6 bases, 8 bases remained unmatched. The CDR3 runs 16 residues. CDR1 SGHRS and CDR2 YFSETQ come from the germline V gene. Written as DNA, the CDR3 is TGCGCCAGCAGCTTGGCCACTAGCGGGAGTCGGGTCGAGCAGTACTTC. Residues: CASSLATSGSRVEQYF. Complete variable domain (other parts from reference TRBV5-1 and TRBJ2-7): KAGVTQTPRYLIKTRGQQVTLSCSPISGHRSVSWYQQTPGQGLQFLFEYFSETQRNKGNFPGRFSGRQFSNSRSEMNVSTLELGDSALYLCASSLATSGSRVEQYFGPGTRLTVT.

The rearrangement uses TRBV6-2 or TRBV6-3 and TRBJ2-7, with 8 bases matching TRBD2. CDR3 size: 16 residues. The V gene's germline CDR1 is MNHEY and CDR2 SVGEGT. The ends lost 3 bases at V and 0 bases at J; junction bases unmatched: 7. Here the CDR3 reads CASSYSRGGSSYEQYF. The DNA of the CDR3 is TGTGCCAGCAGTTATTCCCGGGGGGGGAGCTCCTACGAGCAGTACTTC.

The chain links TRBV7-6 to TRBJ2-5; tentatively, D is TRBD2 (6 bases). The CDR3 sequence is 15 residues long. Germline assignment: CDR1 SGHVS and CDR2 FNYEAQ. The V gene lost 6 bases and the J gene lost 1 base, with 15 bases spanning the gap. The CDR3 sequence: CASSPRAGSQETQYF. CDR3 DNA sequence: TGTGCCAGCAGTCCCCGGGCGGGGAGCCAAGAGACCCAGTACTTC. The full variable domain, in which reference TRBV7-6 and TRBJ2-5 provide the parts outside the CDR3, is GAGVSQSPRYKVTKRGQDVALRCDPISGHVSLYWYRQALGQGPEFLTYFNYEAQQDKSGLPNDRFSAERPEGSISTLTIQRTEQRDSAMYRCASSPRAGSQETQYFGPGTRLLVL.

This sequence joins TRBV28 and TRBJ2-7; 9 bases map to TRBD2. CDR1 is MDHEN and CDR2 is SYDVKM in the germline V gene. The CDR3 contains 14 residues. Trimming took 8 bases from V and 7 from J; bases not matched to a gene: 12. DNA of the CDR3: TGTGCCAGCCGGGGACTAGCCGGAGTTTATGAGCAGTACTTC. Amino acids: CASRGLAGVYEQYF.

The CDR3 DNA is TGTGCCTGGAGTGCCCGAGGGAGAGGGACTGAAGCTTTCTTT. It codes for CAWSARGRGTEAFF. The chain uses TRBV30 and TRBJ1-1; D is unclear. The CDR3 loop spans 14 amino acids. CDR1 is GTSNPN and CDR2 is SVGIG in the germline V gene (reference sequence). V was shortened by 1 base and J by 5 bases, with 14 bases between the two germline ends.

This chain links TRBV28 with TRBJ2-1; 8 bases line up with TRBD2. V lost 5 bases, J lost 10 bases, and 13 bases stayed unmatched. The germline CDR1 and CDR2 sequences are MDHEN and SYDVKM. The CDR3 is 15 amino acids. The CDR3, as DNA: TGTGCCAGCAGTCTTGCCGGGACTAGTTCGATCGAGCAGTTCTTC. Translated: CASSLAGTSSIEQFF. Together with reference TRBV28 and TRBJ2-1, the CDR3 gives the full variable domain: DVKVTQSSRYLVKRTGEKVFLECVQDMDHENMFWYRQDPGLGLRLIYFSYDVKMKEKGDIPEGYSVSREKKERFSLILESASTNQTSMYLCASSLAGTSSIEQFFGPGTRLTVL.

The V call is TRBV6-5, the J call TRBJ1-2; TRBD1 agrees at 9 bases. J was trimmed by 7 bases and V by 6 bases; bases with no gene match: 6. Germline V CDR1 and CDR2: MNHEY, SVGAGI. This CDR3 has 13 residues. Here the CDR3 reads CASRRTGAGGYTF. In DNA, the CDR3 is TGTGCCAGCAGGCGGACAGGGGCGGGTGGCTACACCTTC.

This chain joins TRBV7-2 and TRBJ2-7; 8 bases line up with TRBD1. This CDR3 spans 16 amino acids. V was pared by 1 base and J by 5 bases, with 10 bases of the junction left unmatched. In germline, CDR1 is SGHTA, CDR2 FQGNSA. CDR3 sequence: CASSLGQGPPFDEQYF. The CDR3 nucleotides read TGTGCCAGCAGCTTAGGACAGGGGCCACCATTCGACGAGCAGTACTTC.